This is a list of T cell receptor beta chains from one sample in a study of OX40 agonist ivuxolimab in advanced cancers. Sequencing used immunoSEQ multiplex PCR; TCRdb keeps in-frame clones, though not all of them. The data hold 42,000 or so clones, with 65% to 85% observed a single time. The specimen was CD4+ or CD8+ T cells sorted from blood, collected in a trial of the OX40 agonist ivuxolimab. These receptors all stem from an adult with an advanced solid tumor such as melanoma, head and neck, liver or kidney cancer. Both conserved end residues are part of each CDR3. The D gene is left open where the match is weak. For some rows the clone size is stated as once, few or many, or as a class when expanded; others skip it.

J gene: TRBJ2-3; D gene: NA; clone size: NA; V gene: TRBV7-2; CDR3 protein: CASSLPTGAANTQYF; CDR3 DNA: TGTGCCAGCAGCTTACCGACGGGGGCGGCAAATACGCAGTATTTT
J gene: TRBJ1-5; D gene: NA; clone size: NA; V gene: TRBV2; CDR3 protein: CASKGSDGGLQPQHF; CDR3 DNA: TGTGCCAGCAAGGGATCCGACGGGGGCCTTCAGCCCCAGCATTTT
J gene: TRBJ1-1; D gene: NA; clone size: NA; V gene: TRBV6-5; CDR3 protein: CASSYPNTEAFF; CDR3 DNA: TGTGCCAGCAGTTACCCGAACACTGAAGCTTTCTTT
J gene: TRBJ1-5; D gene: TRBD1; clone size: NA; V gene: TRBV27; CDR3 protein: CASSFLGTANQPQHF; CDR3 DNA: TGTGCCAGCAGTTTTCTGGGGACAGCCAATCAGCCCCAGCATTTT
J gene: TRBJ2-1; D gene: NA; clone size: NA; V gene: TRBV6-6; CDR3 protein: CASSYGPILTYEQFF; CDR3 DNA: TGTGCCAGCAGTTACGGTCCCATCTTAACTTATGAGCAGTTCTTC
J gene: TRBJ1-1; D gene: NA; clone size: NA; V gene: TRBV27; CDR3 protein: CASSLLGAGERDGAFF; CDR3 DNA: TGTGCCAGCAGTTTATTGGGAGCCGGGGAGCGCGACGGAGCTTTCTTT
J gene: TRBJ1-1; D gene: NA; clone size: NA; V gene: TRBV6-1; CDR3 protein: CASSVGGFAEAFF; CDR3 DNA: TGTGCCAGCAGTGTCGGGGGATTCGCTGAAGCTTTCTTT
J gene: TRBJ2-5; D gene: NA; clone size: NA; V gene: TRBV5-4; CDR3 protein: CASSLRGDILGETQYF; CDR3 DNA: TGTGCCAGCAGTCTCAGAGGAGACATCCTCGGGGAGACCCAGTACTTC
J gene: TRBJ2-7; D gene: TRBD2; clone size: NA; V gene: TRBV4-1; CDR3 protein: CASSQVASGRPSYEQYF; CDR3 DNA: TGCGCCAGCAGCCAAGTAGCTAGCGGGAGGCCCTCCTACGAGCAGTACTTC
J gene: TRBJ1-5; D gene: TRBD1; clone size: NA; V gene: TRBV7-9; CDR3 protein: CASSPLTGSNQPQHF; CDR3 DNA: TGTGCCAGCAGCCCCCTGACAGGGTCCAATCAGCCCCAGCATTTT
J gene: TRBJ2-1; D gene: TRBD2; clone size: NA; V gene: TRBV7-2; CDR3 protein: CASIPPGGGRVNEQFF; CDR3 DNA: TGTGCCAGCATCCCCCCTGGGGGGGGTCGGGTGAATGAGCAGTTCTTC
J gene: TRBJ1-1; D gene: NA; clone size: NA; V gene: TRBV7-2; CDR3 protein: CASSFFGREAFF; CDR3 DNA: TGTGCCAGCAGCTTTTTCGGTCGTGAAGCTTTCTTT
J gene: TRBJ2-2; D gene: TRBD2; clone size: NA; V gene: TRBV15; CDR3 protein: CATSRPPGLAGGQTGELFF; CDR3 DNA: TGTGCCACCAGCAGACCTCCGGGACTAGCGGGGGGACAAACCGGGGAGCTGTTTTTT
J gene: TRBJ2-7; D gene: NA; clone size: once; V gene: TRBV2; CDR3 protein: CASSVQLGGYEQYF; CDR3 DNA: TGTGCCAGCAGTGTTCAGTTAGGGGGCTACGAGCAGTACTTC
J gene: TRBJ1-4; D gene: NA; clone size: NA; V gene: TRBV27; CDR3 protein: CASSQQAINEKLFF; CDR3 DNA: TGTGCCAGCAGTCAACAGGCGATTAATGAAAAACTGTTTTTT
J gene: TRBJ1-2; D gene: NA; clone size: many; V gene: TRBV29-1; CDR3 protein: CSSDPRPKVGGVGNYGYTF; CDR3 DNA: TGCAGCTCCGATCCTCGACCTAAAGTGGGGGGCGTCGGGAACTATGGCTACACCTTC
J gene: TRBJ2-7; D gene: NA; clone size: NA; V gene: TRBV7-9; CDR3 protein: CAGADSYEQYF; CDR3 DNA: TGTGCGGGAGCGGACTCCTACGAGCAGTACTTC
J gene: TRBJ1-1; D gene: NA; clone size: NA; V gene: TRBV7-9; CDR3 protein: CASSLDGEGTEAFF; CDR3 DNA: TGTGCCAGCAGCTTAGACGGGGAGGGCACTGAAGCTTTCTTT
J gene: TRBJ1-5; D gene: TRBD1; clone size: once; V gene: TRBV4-1; CDR3 protein: CASSQDQGRGGYQPQHF; CDR3 DNA: TGCGCCAGCAGCCAAGATCAAGGCAGGGGGGGGTATCAGCCCCAGCATTTT
J gene: TRBJ2-4; D gene: TRBD1; clone size: NA; V gene: TRBV10-1; CDR3 protein: CASSAGTGGAAAKNIQYF; CDR3 DNA: TGCGCCAGCAGTGCCGGGACAGGGGGCGCCGCCGCCAAAAACATTCAGTACTTC
J gene: TRBJ1-4; D gene: NA; clone size: NA; V gene: TRBV6-5; CDR3 protein: CASRLGARANEKLFF; CDR3 DNA: TGTGCCAGCCGATTGGGTGCGAGAGCTAATGAAAAACTGTTTTTT
J gene: TRBJ2-2; D gene: NA; clone size: NA; V gene: TRBV4-3; CDR3 protein: CASSQVLLLANTGELFF; CDR3 DNA: TGCGCCAGCAGCCAAGTTCTGCTCCTTGCGAACACCGGGGAGCTGTTTTTT
J gene: TRBJ2-1; D gene: TRBD2; clone size: NA; V gene: TRBV18; CDR3 protein: CASTSGTNNEQFF; CDR3 DNA: TGTGCCAGCACTAGCGGGACTAACAATGAGCAGTTCTTC
J gene: TRBJ2-7; D gene: TRBD1; clone size: NA; V gene: TRBV27; CDR3 protein: CASSLTGGYEQYF; CDR3 DNA: TGTGCCAGCAGTTTAACAGGGGGTTACGAGCAGTACTTC
J gene: TRBJ1-2; D gene: TRBD1; clone size: NA; V gene: TRBV6-5; CDR3 protein: CASRGTGYGGYTF; CDR3 DNA: TGTGCCAGCAGGGGGACAGGGTACGGGGGCTACACCTTC
J gene: TRBJ2-7; D gene: TRBD2; clone size: NA; V gene: TRBV28; CDR3 protein: CASSPLGGSSHEQYF; CDR3 DNA: TGTGCCAGCAGCCCCCTGGGGGGGAGCTCCCACGAGCAGTACTTC
J gene: TRBJ2-1; D gene: NA; clone size: NA; V gene: TRBV20-1; CDR3 protein: CSVKAAEGQFF; CDR3 DNA: TGCAGTGTCAAGGCCGCAGAGGGGCAGTTCTTC
J gene: TRBJ2-3; D gene: TRBD1; clone size: NA; V gene: TRBV4-1; CDR3 protein: CASSQEGTGGTDTQYF; CDR3 DNA: TGCGCCAGCAGCCAAGAGGGTACAGGGGGAACAGATACGCAGTATTTT
J gene: TRBJ2-2; D gene: NA; clone size: once; V gene: TRBV6-6; CDR3 protein: CASRRETNTGELFF; CDR3 DNA: TGTGCCAGCAGGCGGGAAACGAACACCGGGGAGCTGTTTTTT
J gene: TRBJ2-3; D gene: NA; clone size: NA; V gene: TRBV9; CDR3 protein: CASSISGAYTDTQYF; CDR3 DNA: TGTGCCAGCAGCATTTCCGGGGCGTACACAGATACGCAGTATTTT
J gene: TRBJ1-4; D gene: NA; clone size: NA; V gene: TRBV5-4; CDR3 protein: CASSPGPTNEKLFF; CDR3 DNA: TGTGCCAGCAGCCCAGGGCCAACTAATGAAAAACTGTTTTTT
J gene: TRBJ2-7; D gene: NA; clone size: NA; V gene: TRBV19; CDR3 protein: CASSKKNYEQYF; CDR3 DNA: TGTGCCAGTAGTAAAAAAAACTACGAGCAGTACTTC
J gene: TRBJ2-3; D gene: TRBD2; clone size: NA; V gene: TRBV7-2; CDR3 protein: CASSLGLAGTDTQYF; CDR3 DNA: TGTGCCAGCAGCTTAGGCCTAGCGGGAACAGATACGCAGTATTTT
J gene: TRBJ1-2; D gene: NA; clone size: NA; V gene: TRBV7-2; CDR3 protein: CASSSYLVENYGYTF; CDR3 DNA: TGTGCCAGCAGCTCGTACTTGGTTGAGAACTATGGCTACACCTTC
J gene: TRBJ2-1; D gene: TRBD2; clone size: few; V gene: TRBV7-7; CDR3 protein: CASSPTSGSSYNEQFF; CDR3 DNA: TGTGCCAGCAGTCCAACTAGCGGGAGTTCCTACAATGAGCAGTTCTTC
J gene: TRBJ1-4; D gene: NA; clone size: NA; V gene: TRBV7-6; CDR3 protein: CASSLAVLPGGNEKLFF; CDR3 DNA: TGTGCCAGCAGCTTAGCGGTCTTACCAGGAGGCAATGAAAAACTGTTTTTT
J gene: TRBJ1-2; D gene: NA; clone size: NA; V gene: TRBV11-2; CDR3 protein: CASSFSGYGYTF; CDR3 DNA: TGTGCCAGCAGCTTCTCAGGGTATGGCTACACCTTC
J gene: TRBJ2-3; D gene: TRBD1; clone size: NA; V gene: TRBV2; CDR3 protein: CASSNEGAGTDTQYF; CDR3 DNA: TGTGCCAGCAGCAACGAGGGGGCAGGGACAGATACGCAGTATTTT
J gene: TRBJ1-2; D gene: TRBD1; clone size: NA; V gene: TRBV5-6; CDR3 protein: CASRLQGGYGYTF; CDR3 DNA: TGTGCCAGCAGGCTACAGGGGGGCTATGGCTACACCTTC
J gene: TRBJ1-1; D gene: NA; clone size: NA; V gene: TRBV7-2; CDR3 protein: CASSSQHGVNTEAFF; CDR3 DNA: TGTGCCAGCAGCTCACAACATGGGGTGAACACTGAAGCTTTCTTT
J gene: TRBJ2-1; D gene: NA; clone size: NA; V gene: TRBV10-3; CDR3 protein: CAIRTVEAGYNEQFF; CDR3 DNA: TGTGCCATCAGGACCGTAGAGGCCGGCTACAATGAGCAGTTCTTC